One and the same sample provided the 8 T cell receptor beta chains below, sequenced in a study of cytomegalovirus exposure and HLA in healthy donors. PCR used 60 Vbeta primers and 13 Jbeta primers. Clones were read by immunoSEQ multiplex PCR, and TCRdb kept only the in-frame ones, dropping some. The sample lists 150,000 to 200,000 clones, approximately 67% occurring once. The sample was PBMCs. These receptors originate from a woman between 18 and 29 years old in good health and CMV-seropositive.

The chain uses TRBV19 and TRBJ1-2; D uncertain. The CDR3 consists of 13 residues. Trimming stripped 3 bases from V and 8 bases from J, with 13 bases between. Germline CDR1 reads LNHDA; CDR2 reads SQIVND (reference sequence). Here the CDR3 reads CASSIGWRGGYTF. As DNA, the CDR3 is TGTGCCAGTAGTATCGGGTGGCGCGGCGGCTACACCTTC.

This clone has just a few counts. J is TRBJ2-1 and V is TRBV10-2; no firm D call. The germline V and J ends were trimmed by 4 bases and 6 bases, with 10 bases remaining between them. Germline V lookup: CDR1 WSHSY, CDR2 SAAADI. The CDR3 is made up of 13 amino acids. CDR3 amino acids: CASSGLVANEQFF. The CDR3 region has the DNA TGCGCCAGCAGTGGCCTGGTAGCCAATGAGCAGTTCTTC.

This chain uses TRBV6-5 with TRBJ1-3, with 9 bases fitting TRBD1. The CDR3 has 15 residues. The germline V gene has CDR1 MNHEY and CDR2 SVGAGI. V gave up 4 bases and J gave up 3 bases; unmatched junction bases: 4. The CDR3 spells CASSLGTGIGNTIYF. The CDR3 DNA sequence: TGTGCCAGCAGTTTGGGGACAGGGATTGGAAACACCATATATTTT.

The table lists this clone with a few counts. The V and J genes are TRBV7-2 and TRBJ1-5; D is undetermined. CDR1 and CDR2 (germline): SGHTA, FQGNSA. The length of the CDR3 is 14 residues. V was trimmed by 4 bases and J by 9 bases, leaving 16 bases between them. The CDR3 here is CASSSDSNAGPQHF. Written as DNA, the CDR3 is TGTGCCAGCAGCTCGGACTCAAACGCAGGGCCCCAGCATTTT.

The chain employs TRBV27 and TRBJ2-1; 11 bases fit TRBD2. The J segment lost 7 bases and the V segment lost 6 bases, leaving 8 bases of the junction unmatched. Germline CDR1 is MNHEY and CDR2 is SMNVEV (reference sequence). The CDR3 is made up of 15 amino acids. CDR3 loop: CASSMGTSGSNEQFF. CDR3 in DNA: TGTGCCAGCAGCATGGGGACTAGCGGTTCAAATGAGCAGTTCTTC.

The CDR3 sequence is CASRTWGTAGYTF. CDR3 DNA: TGTGCCAGCAGGACTTGGGGGACTGCCGGCTACACCTTC. The chain recombines TRBV28 with TRBJ1-2, with a weak D call TRBD1 (5 bases). This CDR3 region has 13 residues. Trimming took off 6 bases at V and 8 bases at J, with 16 bases between the two ends. Germline-derived CDR1 and CDR2 are MDHEN and SYDVKM.

The rearrangement joins TRBV5-1 to TRBJ1-3; 7 bases line up with TRBD1. The germline gives CDR1 SGHRS, CDR2 YFSETQ. The V and J ends lost 4 bases and 0 bases, in that order; junction bases with no gene match: 16. The CDR3 has 19 amino acids. The CDR3 nucleotides read TGCGCCAGCAGCCTACACTCACAGGGACAGCAGAGCTCTGGAAACACCATATATTTT. This translates into CASSLHSQGQQSSGNTIYF.

In this sample, this clone turned up once. V is TRBV5-6 and J is TRBJ1-6; perhaps TRBD1 as D (5 bases). Trimming pared 0 bases from V and 0 bases from J, leaving 10 bases between. There are 17 residues in the CDR3. CDR1 is SGHDT and CDR2 is YYEEEE in the germline V gene. Here the CDR3 reads CASSLDGGSSYNSPLHF. Written as DNA, the CDR3 is TGTGCCAGCAGCTTGGACGGGGGGAGCTCCTATAATTCACCCCTCCACTTT.